This T cell receptor beta chain was captured in a study of PD-L1 blockade in urothelial cancer. The ends were cut back, 4 bases at V and 1 base at J, with 7 bases in the middle. CDR1 and CDR2 from the germline V gene are SNHLY and FYNNEI. The CDR3 is 13 residues long. Assay used: immunoSEQ multiplex PCR; TCRdb lists only in-frame clones, some missing. The sample holds some 63,000 clones, roughly 79% seen once. This clone has more than one count but fewer than ten. The antigen is not known. Study conclusions and caveats: Below-median pretreatment blood TCR clonality was associated with improved progression-free and overall survival.

Time point denoted: pretreatment peripheral blood. The source is a man aged 70-80 years with urothelial cancer. The specimen was PBMCs, collected around atezolizumab (anti-PD-L1) treatment. The V gene is TRBV2, the J gene TRBJ1-1; D unclear. The CDR3 nucleotides are TGTGCCAGCAGTGCGAGGCCGAACACTGAAGCTTTCTTT. Its translation is CASSARPNTEAFF.